This record concerns one T cell receptor beta chain sequence. The protocol was immunoSEQ multiplex PCR, while the TCRdb copy is restricted to in-frame clones and leaves out a portion. Of hundreds of thousands of clones in the sample, 88% were seen once. The CDR3 totals 15 residues. The ends lost 7 bases at V and 4 bases at J; junction bases unmatched: 6. In germline, CDR1 is SSHAT, CDR2 FNYEAQ (reference sequence). This record comes from a study of shared T cell receptors in the human thymus. A further study also used this sample, focusing on human thymus T cells. That study reports: Resections that were taken during corrective heart surgery supplied the thymus tissue. Related work showed strongly overlapping thymic repertoires across unrelated individuals.

This clonotype originated in a boy under two years old with a congenital heart defect. The sequenced sample was thymocytes. The chain couples TRBV7-7 to TRBJ1-4; TRBD1 agrees at 10 bases. CDR3 residues: CASTNGTGVNEKLFF. CDR3 nucleotide sequence: TGTGCCAGCACCAATGGGACAGGGGTTAATGAAAAACTGTTTTTT.